This T cell receptor (beta chain) was sequenced in a study of T cells in Graves' hyperthyroidism and ophthalmopathy. Calling Graves' hyperthyroidism stable meant ophthalmopathy did not progress within 18 months. Out of roughly 9.1 ml of fresh peripheral blood came the PBMCs. Findings and limits, study-wide: Model-based prediction identified ophthalmopathy a median around seven months prior to its onset.

This clonotype was found many times. Its specificity is not known. RNA transcripts were the template for amplifying TCR beta CDR3 regions. The HTBI set primed first-round TCR CDR3 RT-PCR. TCRdb re-derived calls from the multiplex PCR reads in MiXCR, one entry per CDR3 protein. The data show 650,000 to 750,000 distinct CDR3 sequences, roughly 15% seen once. CDR3 length: 16 residues. Trimming took 7 bases from V and 5 from J; bases not matched to a gene: 13. Looked up from germline, CDR1 is MDHEN and CDR2 is SYDVKM. The sequencing input was blood. The chain employs TRBV28 and TRBJ2-3; TRBD2 agrees at 9 bases. The receptor was isolated from a woman younger than 30 with Graves' hyperthyroidism. The CDR3 DNA reads TGTGCCAGCAACAACAACTTAGCGGGAGATCAAGATACGCAGTATTTT. It is translated as CASNNNLAGDQDTQYF.